This T cell receptor beta chain was documented in a study of radiotherapy plus CTLA-4 blockade in lung cancer. Study-wide context: Disease control reached approximately 31%, with objective responses in 15% to 20%. Findings and caveats of the study: Researchers report tumor-derived TCR clones expanding in blood after radiotherapy plus ipilimumab. Early shifts in blood T cell clones, with interferon-beta, reportedly predicted response best.

Repertoires were generated with immunoSEQ multiplex PCR, while TCRdb's copy carries only in-frame clones and drops some. The sample records about 67,000 clones, 60% to 80% being singletons. Comment on this clone: Its antigen is unknown.

Lung cancer patients with chemo-refractory metastatic non-small-cell disease were given focal radiation plus CTLA-4 blockade with ipilimumab. This clonotype originated in a human donor with non-small cell lung cancer whose response to radiotherapy plus ipilimumab could not be evaluated. Some clones in this sample may be carry-over from other donors' samples. The sample in question was peripheral blood, obtained from a patient treated with radiotherapy plus ipilimumab.

CDR3 region: CASSRPLNEKLFF. CDR3 bases: TGTGCCAGCAGCCGGCCCCTTAATGAAAAACTGTTTTTT. The chain uses TRBV4-2 and TRBJ1-4; the D is unclear. CDR3 size: 13 residues. V lost 4 bases to trimming and J lost 4 bases, with 7 bases between them. The germline V gene encodes CDR1 LGHNA and CDR2 YNFKEQ.